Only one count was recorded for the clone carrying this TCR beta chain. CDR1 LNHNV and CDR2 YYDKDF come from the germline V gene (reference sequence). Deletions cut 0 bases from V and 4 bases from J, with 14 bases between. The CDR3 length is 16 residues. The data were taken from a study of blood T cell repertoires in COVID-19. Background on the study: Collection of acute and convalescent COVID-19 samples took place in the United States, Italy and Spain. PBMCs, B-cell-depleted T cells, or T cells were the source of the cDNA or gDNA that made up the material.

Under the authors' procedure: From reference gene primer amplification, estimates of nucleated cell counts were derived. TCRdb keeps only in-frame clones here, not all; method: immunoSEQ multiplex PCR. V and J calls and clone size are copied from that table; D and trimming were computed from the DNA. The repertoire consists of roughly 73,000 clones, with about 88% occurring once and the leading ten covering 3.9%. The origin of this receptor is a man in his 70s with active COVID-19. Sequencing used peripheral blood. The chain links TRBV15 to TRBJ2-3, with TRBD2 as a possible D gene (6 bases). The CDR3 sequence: CATSRDRGSGADTQYF. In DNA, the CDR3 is TGTGCCACCAGCAGAGATCGGGGCTCGGGGGCAGATACGCAGTATTTT.